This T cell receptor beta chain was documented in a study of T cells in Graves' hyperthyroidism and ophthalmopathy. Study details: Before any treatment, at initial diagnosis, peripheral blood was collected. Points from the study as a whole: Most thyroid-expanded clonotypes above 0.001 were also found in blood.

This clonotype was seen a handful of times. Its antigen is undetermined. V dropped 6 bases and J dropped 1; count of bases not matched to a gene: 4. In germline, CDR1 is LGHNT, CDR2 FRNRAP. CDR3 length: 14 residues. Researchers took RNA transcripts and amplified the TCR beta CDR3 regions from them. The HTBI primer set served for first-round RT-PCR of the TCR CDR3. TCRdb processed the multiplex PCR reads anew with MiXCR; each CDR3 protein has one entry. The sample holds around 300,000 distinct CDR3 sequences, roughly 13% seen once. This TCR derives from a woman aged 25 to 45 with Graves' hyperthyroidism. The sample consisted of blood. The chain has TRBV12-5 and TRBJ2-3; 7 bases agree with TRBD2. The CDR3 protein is CASGPGLGTDTQYF. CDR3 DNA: TGTGCTAGTGGCCCCGGACTAGGCACAGATACGCAGTATTTT.